The entry that follows covers one T cell receptor (beta chain) sequence. The CDR3 loop spans 19 amino acids. Germline V lookup: CDR1 SEHNR, CDR2 FQNEAQ (reference sequence). The V and J ends lost 3 bases and 4 bases respectively, with 25 bases between them. Cells designated naive CD8 were CD45RO-negative and were positively selected for CCR7, with terminally differentiated effector memory CD45RA+ cells excluded. Execution of the assay was at deep level. TCRdb's table, derived via immunoSEQ multiplex PCR, lists solely in-frame clones and lacks some. The sample lists some 1,900,000 clones, about 95% occurring once. This entry belongs to a study of shared clonotypes between healthy human individuals.

The sample comprised naive CD8+ T cells sorted from blood. The source is a young man in good health. The chain carries TRBV7-9 and TRBJ2-1; D might be TRBD1 (6 bases). CDR3 sequence reads: CASSFPRQEESNQYNEQFF. The CDR3 coding sequence is TGTGCCAGCAGCTTCCCCCGACAGGAGGAGAGCAACCAGTACAATGAGCAGTTCTTC.